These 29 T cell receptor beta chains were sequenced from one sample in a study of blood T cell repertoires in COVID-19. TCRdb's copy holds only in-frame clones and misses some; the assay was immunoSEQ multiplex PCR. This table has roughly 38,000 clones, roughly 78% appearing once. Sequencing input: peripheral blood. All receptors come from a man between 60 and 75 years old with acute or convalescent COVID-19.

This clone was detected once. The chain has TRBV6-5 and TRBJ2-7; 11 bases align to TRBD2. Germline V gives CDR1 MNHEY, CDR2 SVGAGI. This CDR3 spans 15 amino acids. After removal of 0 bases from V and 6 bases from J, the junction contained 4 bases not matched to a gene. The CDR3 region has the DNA TGTGCCAGCAGTTACTCACTAGCGGGAGTCCGCGAGCAGTACTTC. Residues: CASSYSLAGVREQYF.

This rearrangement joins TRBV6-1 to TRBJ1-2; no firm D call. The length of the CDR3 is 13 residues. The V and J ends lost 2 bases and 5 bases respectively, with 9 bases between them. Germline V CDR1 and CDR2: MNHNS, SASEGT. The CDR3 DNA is TGTGCCAGCAGTGAAAGCGGGTTTTATGGCTACACCTTC. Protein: CASSESGFYGYTF.

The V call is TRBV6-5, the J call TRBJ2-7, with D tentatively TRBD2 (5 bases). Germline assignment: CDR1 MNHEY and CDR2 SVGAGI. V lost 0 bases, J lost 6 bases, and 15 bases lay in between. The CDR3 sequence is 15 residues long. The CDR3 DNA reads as TGTGCCAGCAGTTACTCCCCCCCACTAGGATCCGAGCAGTACTTC. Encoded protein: CASSYSPPLGSEQYF.

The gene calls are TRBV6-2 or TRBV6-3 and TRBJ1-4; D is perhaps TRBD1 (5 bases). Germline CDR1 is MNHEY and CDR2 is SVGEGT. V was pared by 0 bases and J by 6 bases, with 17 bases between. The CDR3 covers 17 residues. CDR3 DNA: TGTGCCAGCAGTTACTCGATTCGGGGGATGCTGGATGAAAAACTGTTTTTT. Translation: CASSYSIRGMLDEKLFF.

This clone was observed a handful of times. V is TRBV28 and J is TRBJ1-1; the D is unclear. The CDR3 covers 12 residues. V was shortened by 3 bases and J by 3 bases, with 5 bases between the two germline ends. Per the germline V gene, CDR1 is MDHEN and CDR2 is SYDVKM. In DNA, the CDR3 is TGTGCCAGCAGTTTTGCGTACACTGAAGCTTTCTTT. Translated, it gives CASSFAYTEAFF.

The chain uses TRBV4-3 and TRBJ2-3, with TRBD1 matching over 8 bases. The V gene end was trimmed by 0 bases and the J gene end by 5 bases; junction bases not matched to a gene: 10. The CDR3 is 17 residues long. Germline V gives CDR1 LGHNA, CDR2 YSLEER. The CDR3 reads CASSQDRDRFQGDTQYF. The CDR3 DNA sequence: TGCGCCAGCAGCCAAGACCGGGACAGGTTTCAGGGAGATACGCAGTATTTT.

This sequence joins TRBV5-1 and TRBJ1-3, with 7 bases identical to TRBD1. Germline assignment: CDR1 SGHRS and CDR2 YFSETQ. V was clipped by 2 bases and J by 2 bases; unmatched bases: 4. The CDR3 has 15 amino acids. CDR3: CASSLTGETGNTIYF. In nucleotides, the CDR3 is TGCGCCAGCAGCTTAACAGGGGAGACTGGAAACACCATATATTTT.

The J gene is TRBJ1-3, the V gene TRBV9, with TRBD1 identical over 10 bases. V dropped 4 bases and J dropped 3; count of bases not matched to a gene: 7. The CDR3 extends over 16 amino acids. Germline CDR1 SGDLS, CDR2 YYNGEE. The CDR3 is CASSLTDRGHGNTIYF. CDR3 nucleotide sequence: TGTGCCAGCAGCCTAACTGACAGGGGGCATGGAAACACCATATATTTT.

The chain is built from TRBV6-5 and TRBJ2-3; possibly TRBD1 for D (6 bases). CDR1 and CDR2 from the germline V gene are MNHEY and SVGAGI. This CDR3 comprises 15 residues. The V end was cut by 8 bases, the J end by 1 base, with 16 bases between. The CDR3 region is CASHRASRGTDTQYF. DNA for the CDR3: TGTGCCAGCCACAGGGCTAGTCGGGGCACAGATACGCAGTATTTT.

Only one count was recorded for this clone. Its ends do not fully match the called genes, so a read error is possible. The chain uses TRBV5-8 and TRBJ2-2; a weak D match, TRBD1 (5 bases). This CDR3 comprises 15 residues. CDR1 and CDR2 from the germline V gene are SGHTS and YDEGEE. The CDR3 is CVSSTGDPVTGELFF. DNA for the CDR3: TGTGTCAGCAGCACAGGCGACCCAGTTACCGGGGAGCTGTTTTTT.

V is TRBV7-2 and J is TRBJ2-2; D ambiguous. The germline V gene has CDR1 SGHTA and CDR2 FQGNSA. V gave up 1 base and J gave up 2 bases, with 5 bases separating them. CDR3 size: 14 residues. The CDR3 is CASSLVQNTGELFF. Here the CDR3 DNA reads TGTGCCAGCAGCTTAGTTCAAAACACCGGGGAGCTGTTTTTT.

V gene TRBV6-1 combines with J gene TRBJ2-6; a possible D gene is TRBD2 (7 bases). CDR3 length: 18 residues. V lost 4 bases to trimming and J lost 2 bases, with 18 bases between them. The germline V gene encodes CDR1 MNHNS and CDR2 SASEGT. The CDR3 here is CASSVYGGGRTGANVLTF. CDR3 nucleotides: TGTGCCAGCAGTGTTTATGGGGGGGGCAGGACTGGGGCCAACGTCCTGACTTTC.

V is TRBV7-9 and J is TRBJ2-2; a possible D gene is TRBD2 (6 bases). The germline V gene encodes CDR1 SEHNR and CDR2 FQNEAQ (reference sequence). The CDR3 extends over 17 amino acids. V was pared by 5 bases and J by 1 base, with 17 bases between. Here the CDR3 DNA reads TGTGCCAGCAGCGAAATACTAGCTGCCAAGAACACCGGGGAGCTGTTTTTT. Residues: CASSEILAAKNTGELFF.

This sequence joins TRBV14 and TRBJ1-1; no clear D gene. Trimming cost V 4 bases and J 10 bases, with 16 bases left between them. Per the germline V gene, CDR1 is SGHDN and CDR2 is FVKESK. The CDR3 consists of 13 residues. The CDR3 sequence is CASSPELFTGAFF. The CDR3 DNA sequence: TGTGCCAGCAGCCCCGAACTCTTCACGGGAGCTTTCTTT.

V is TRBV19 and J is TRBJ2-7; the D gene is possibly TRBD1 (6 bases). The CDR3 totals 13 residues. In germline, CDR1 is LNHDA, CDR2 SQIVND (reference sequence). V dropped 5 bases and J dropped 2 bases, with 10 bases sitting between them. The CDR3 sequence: CASSRQVTYEQYF. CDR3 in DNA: TGTGCCAGTAGTCGACAGGTTACCTACGAGCAGTACTTC. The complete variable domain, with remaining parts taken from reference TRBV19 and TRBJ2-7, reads DGGITQSPKYLFRKEGQNVTLSCEQNLNHDAMYWYRQDPGQGLRLIYYSQIVNDFQKGDIAEGYSVSREKKESFPLTVTSAQKNPTAFYLCASSRQVTYEQYFGPGTRLTVT.

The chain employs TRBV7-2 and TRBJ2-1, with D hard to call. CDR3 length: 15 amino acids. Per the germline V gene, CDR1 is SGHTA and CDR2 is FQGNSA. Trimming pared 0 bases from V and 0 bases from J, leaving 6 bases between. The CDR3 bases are TGTGCCAGCAGCTTAGCCTGGAGCTCCTACAATGAGCAGTTCTTC. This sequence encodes CASSLAWSSYNEQFF.

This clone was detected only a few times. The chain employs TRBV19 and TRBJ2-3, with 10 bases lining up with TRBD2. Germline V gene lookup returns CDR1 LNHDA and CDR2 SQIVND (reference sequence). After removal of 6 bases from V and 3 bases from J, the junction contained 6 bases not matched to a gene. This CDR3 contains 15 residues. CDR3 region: CASSRASGSTDTQYF. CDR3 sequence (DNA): TGTGCCAGTAGCCGGGCTAGCGGGAGTACAGATACGCAGTATTTT. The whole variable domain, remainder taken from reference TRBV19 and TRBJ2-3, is DGGITQSPKYLFRKEGQNVTLSCEQNLNHDAMYWYRQDPGQGLRLIYYSQIVNDFQKGDIAEGYSVSREKKESFPLTVTSAQKNPTAFYLCASSRASGSTDTQYFGPGTRLTVL.

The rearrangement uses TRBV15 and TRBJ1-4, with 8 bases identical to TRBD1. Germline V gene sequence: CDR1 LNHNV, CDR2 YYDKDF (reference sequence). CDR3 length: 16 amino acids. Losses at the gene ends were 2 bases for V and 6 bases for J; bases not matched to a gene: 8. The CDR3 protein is CATSRTYLDRDEKLFF. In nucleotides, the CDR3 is TGTGCCACCAGCAGAACCTATTTGGACAGGGATGAAAAACTGTTTTTT.

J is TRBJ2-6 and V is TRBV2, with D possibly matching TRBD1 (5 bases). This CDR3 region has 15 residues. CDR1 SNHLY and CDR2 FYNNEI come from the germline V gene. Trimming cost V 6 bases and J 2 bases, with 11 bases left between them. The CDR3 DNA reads TGTGCCAGCAGACTACAGGTTACTGGGGCCAACGTCCTGACTTTC. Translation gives CASRLQVTGANVLTF. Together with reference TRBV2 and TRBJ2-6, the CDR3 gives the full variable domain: EPEVTQTPSHQVTQMGQEVILRCVPISNHLYFYWYRQILGQKVEFLVSFYNNEISEKSEIFDDQFSVERPDGSNFTLKIRSTKLEDSAMYFCASRLQVTGANVLTFGAGSRLTVL.

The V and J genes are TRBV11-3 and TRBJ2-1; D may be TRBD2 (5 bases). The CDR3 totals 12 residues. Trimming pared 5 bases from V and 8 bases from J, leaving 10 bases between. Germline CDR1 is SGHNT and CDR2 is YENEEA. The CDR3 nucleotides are TGTGCCAGCAGCGCGGGCTTCGATGAGCAGTTCTTC. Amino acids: CASSAGFDEQFF.

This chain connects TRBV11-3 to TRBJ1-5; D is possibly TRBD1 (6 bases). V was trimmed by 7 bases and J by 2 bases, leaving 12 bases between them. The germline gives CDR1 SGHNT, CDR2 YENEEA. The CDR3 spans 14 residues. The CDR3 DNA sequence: TGTGCCAGCAAAACCAGGGGTGGCAATCAGCCCCAGCATTTT. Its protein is CASKTRGGNQPQHF.

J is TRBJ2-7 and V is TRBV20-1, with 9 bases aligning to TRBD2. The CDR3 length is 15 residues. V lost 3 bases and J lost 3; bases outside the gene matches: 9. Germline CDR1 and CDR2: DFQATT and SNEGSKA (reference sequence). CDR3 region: CSASALGGRDYEQYF. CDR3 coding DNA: TGCAGTGCTAGTGCTCTCGGCGGGAGGGACTACGAGCAGTACTTC.

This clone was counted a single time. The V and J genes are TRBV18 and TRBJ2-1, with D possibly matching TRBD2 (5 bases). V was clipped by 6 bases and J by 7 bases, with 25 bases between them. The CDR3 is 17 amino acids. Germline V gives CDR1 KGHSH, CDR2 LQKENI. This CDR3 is CASSVIGNSGLGNEQFF. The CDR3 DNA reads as TGTGCCAGCTCCGTCATCGGAAACAGCGGTTTAGGGAATGAGCAGTTCTTC. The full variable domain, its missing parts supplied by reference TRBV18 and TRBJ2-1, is NAGVMQNPRHLVRRRGQEARLRCSPMKGHSHVYWYRQLPEEGLKFMVYLQKENIIDESGMPKERFSAEFPKEGPSILRIQQVVRGDSAAYFCASSVIGNSGLGNEQFFGPGTRLTVL.

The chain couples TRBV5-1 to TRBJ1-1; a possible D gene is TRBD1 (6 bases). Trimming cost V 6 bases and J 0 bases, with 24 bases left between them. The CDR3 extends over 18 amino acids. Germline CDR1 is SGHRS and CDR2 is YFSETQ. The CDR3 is CASNLDSHFGTMNTEAFF. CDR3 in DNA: TGCGCCAGCAATTTGGACAGCCATTTCGGGACAATGAACACTGAAGCTTTCTTT.

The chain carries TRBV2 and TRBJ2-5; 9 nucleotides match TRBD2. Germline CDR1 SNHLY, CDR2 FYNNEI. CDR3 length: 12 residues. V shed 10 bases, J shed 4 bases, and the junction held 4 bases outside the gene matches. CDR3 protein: CATSGKGETQYF. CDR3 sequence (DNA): TGTGCCACTAGCGGGAAAGGAGAGACCCAGTACTTC. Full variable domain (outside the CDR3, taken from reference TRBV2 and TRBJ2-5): EPEVTQTPSHQVTQMGQEVILRCVPISNHLYFYWYRQILGQKVEFLVSFYNNEISEKSEIFDDQFSVERPDGSNFTLKIRSTKLEDSAMYFCATSGKGETQYFGPGTRLLVL.

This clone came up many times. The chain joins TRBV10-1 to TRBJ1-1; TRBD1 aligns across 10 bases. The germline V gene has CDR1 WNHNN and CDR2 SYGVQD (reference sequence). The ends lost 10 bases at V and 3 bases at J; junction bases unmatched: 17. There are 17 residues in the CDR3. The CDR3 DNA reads TGCGCCACCAAACTCATGGACAGGGGGTTGTCGGACACTGAAGCTTTCTTT. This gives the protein CATKLMDRGLSDTEAFF.

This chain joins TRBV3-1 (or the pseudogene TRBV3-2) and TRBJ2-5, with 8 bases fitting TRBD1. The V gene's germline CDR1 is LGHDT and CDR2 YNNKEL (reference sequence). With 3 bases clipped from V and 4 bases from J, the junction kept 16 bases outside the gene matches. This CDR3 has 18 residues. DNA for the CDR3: TGTGCCAGCAGCCAGTCTGTAGGTCCAGGGGGCTTTCTAGAGACCCAGTACTTC. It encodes CASSQSVGPGGFLETQYF.

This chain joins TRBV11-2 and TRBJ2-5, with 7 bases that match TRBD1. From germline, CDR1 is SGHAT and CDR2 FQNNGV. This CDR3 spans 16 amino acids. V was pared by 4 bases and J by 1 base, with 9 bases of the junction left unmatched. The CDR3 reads CASSSGVTGIQETQYF. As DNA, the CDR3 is TGTGCCAGCAGCTCAGGGGTGACAGGGATCCAAGAGACCCAGTACTTC. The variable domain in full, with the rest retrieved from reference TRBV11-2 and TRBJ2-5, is EAGVAQSPRYKIIEKRQSVAFWCNPISGHATLYWYQQILGQGPKLLIQFQNNGVVDDSQLPKDRFSAERLKGVDSTLKIQPAKLEDSAVYLCASSSGVTGIQETQYFGPGTRLLVL.

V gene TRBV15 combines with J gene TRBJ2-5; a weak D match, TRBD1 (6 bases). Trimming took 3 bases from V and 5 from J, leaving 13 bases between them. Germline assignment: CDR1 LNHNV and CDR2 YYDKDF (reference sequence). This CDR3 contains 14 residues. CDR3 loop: CATSRWGPWETQYF. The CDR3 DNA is TGTGCCACCAGCAGGTGGGGGCCCTGGGAGACCCAGTACTTC.